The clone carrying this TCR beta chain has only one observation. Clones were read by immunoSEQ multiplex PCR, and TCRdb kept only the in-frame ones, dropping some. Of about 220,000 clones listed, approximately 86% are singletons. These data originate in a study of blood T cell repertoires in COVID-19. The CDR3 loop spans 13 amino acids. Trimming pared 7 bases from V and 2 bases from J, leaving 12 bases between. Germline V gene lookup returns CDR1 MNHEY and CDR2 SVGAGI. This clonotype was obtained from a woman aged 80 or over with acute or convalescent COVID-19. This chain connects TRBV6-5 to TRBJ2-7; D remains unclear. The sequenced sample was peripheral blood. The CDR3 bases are TGTGCCAGCAAGTATCCAGGTGCCTACGAGCAGTACTTC. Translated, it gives CASKYPGAYEQYF.